The 27 T cell receptor beta chains given below trace back to one sample, sequenced in a study of control samples from healthy donors and cancer patients. The protocol was immunoSEQ multiplex PCR, while the TCRdb copy is restricted to in-frame clones and leaves out a portion. The repertoire consists of about 99,000 clones, with roughly 89% occurring once and the leading ten covering 15% to 20%. Material: PBMCs. The receptors originated from a man aged 60 to 75 with lung cancer.

This clone was seen once. The genes are TRBV7-3 and TRBJ2-3; a weak D match, TRBD1 (6 bases). The germline V gene has CDR1 SGHTA and CDR2 FQGTGA. This CDR3 is 16 amino acids long. With 5 bases removed from V and 2 bases from J, the gap between germline ends came to 17 bases. CDR3 residues: CASSNSTGLSTDTQYF. The CDR3 DNA reads as TGTGCCAGCAGCAATTCGACAGGCCTTTCCACAGATACGCAGTATTTT.

The chain links TRBV6-5 to TRBJ2-7; 7 bases align to TRBD1. CDR3 size: 14 residues. V dropped 6 bases and J dropped 0; count of bases not matched to a gene: 5. CDR1 is MNHEY, CDR2 SVGAGI, per germline. The CDR3 DNA reads as TGTGCCAGCAGCCTGGACAGGAGCTCCTACGAGCAGTACTTC. Residues: CASSLDRSSYEQYF.

V gene TRBV10-1 combines with J gene TRBJ2-3; possible D gene TRBD2, 5 bases. The germline V gene has CDR1 WNHNN and CDR2 SYGVQD (reference sequence). V lost 5 bases, J lost 1 base, and 16 bases lay in between. The CDR3 length is 16 residues. This chain's CDR3 is CASSTTGESGTDTQYF. The CDR3 nucleotides are TGCGCCAGCAGTACGACCGGGGAGTCGGGCACAGATACGCAGTATTTT.

V gene TRBV5-1 combines with J gene TRBJ2-5, with 7 bases that match TRBD1. Germline CDR1 and CDR2: SGHRS and YFSETQ. The V and J ends lost 3 bases and 5 bases, in that order; junction bases with no gene match: 10. The CDR3 length is 15 residues. CDR3 amino acids: CASSSSTGAGETQYF. The CDR3 DNA follows: TGCGCCAGCAGCTCGTCAACAGGGGCAGGCGAGACCCAGTACTTC.

The chain combines TRBV6-6 with TRBJ1-5; 7 bases map to TRBD1. Germline V CDR1 and CDR2: MNHNY, SVGAGI (reference sequence). CDR3 length: 15 residues. V lost 6 bases to trimming and J lost 4 bases; unmatched junction nucleotides: 9. The CDR3, as DNA: TGTGCCAGCAGCTTTGGACAGGCGGGGAATCAGCCCCAGCATTTT. Amino acids: CASSFGQAGNQPQHF.

The chain joins TRBV27 to TRBJ1-2, with 7 bases aligning to TRBD1. The V gene's germline CDR1 is MNHEY and CDR2 SMNVEV (reference sequence). This CDR3 region has 16 residues. V trimming: 8 bases; J trimming: 0 bases; junction bases outside the gene matches: 12. The CDR3 reads CASGPPGTESNYGYTF. The CDR3 DNA follows: TGTGCCAGCGGACCCCCTGGGACAGAGTCTAACTATGGCTACACCTTC.

This clone was recorded once. The chain recombines TRBV27 with TRBJ2-7, with a tentative D call TRBD1 (6 bases). CDR1 is MNHEY and CDR2 is SMNVEV in the germline V gene (reference sequence). V lost 2 bases to trimming and J lost 2 bases, with 13 bases between them. The CDR3 covers 15 residues. The CDR3 DNA sequence: TGTGCCAGCAGTTTAACAGGGTCATTACCCTACGAGCAGTACTTC. Its translation: CASSLTGSLPYEQYF.

The rearrangement links TRBV18 to TRBJ2-2, with 9 bases aligning to TRBD2. V lost 5 bases, J lost 1 base, and 11 bases stayed unmatched. This CDR3 spans 18 amino acids. CDR1 and CDR2 from the germline V gene are KGHSH and LQKENI. The CDR3 sequence is CASSSLASGVLNTGELFF. The CDR3 nucleotides read TGTGCCAGCTCATCCTTGGCTAGCGGGGTATTGAACACCGGGGAGCTGTTTTTT.

J is TRBJ1-1 and V is TRBV15; perhaps TRBD1 as D (6 bases). CDR3 length equals 13 residues. CDR1 and CDR2 (germline): LNHNV, YYDKDF (reference sequence). V lost 6 bases and J 0 bases, leaving 8 bases between the germline ends. Here the CDR3 DNA reads TGTGCCACCAGGAGGGGGATGAACACTGAAGCTTTCTTT. It specifies CATRRGMNTEAFF.

V gene TRBV29-1 combines with J gene TRBJ2-1, with D uncertain. The germline gives CDR1 SQVTM, CDR2 ANQGSEA. Trimming shortened V by 4 bases and J by 8 bases, and 18 bases separated the two germline ends. The length of the CDR3 is 14 residues. The CDR3: CSVAANYRLDEQFF. Written as DNA, the CDR3 is TGCAGCGTTGCCGCGAACTACCGGCTCGATGAGCAGTTCTTC.

V and J are TRBV5-5 and TRBJ1-1; D is uncertain. V gave up 0 bases and J gave up 13 bases, with 10 bases separating them. CDR3 size: 11 residues. Germline-derived CDR1 and CDR2 are SGHKS and YYEKEE (reference sequence). This chain's CDR3 is CASSLALDNFF. The CDR3 DNA reads as TGTGCCAGCAGCTTGGCGCTCGATAATTTCTTT.

This clone is a singleton in its sample. The V call is TRBV2, the J call TRBJ1-1, with unresolved D. V was trimmed by 2 bases and J by 4 bases, leaving 8 bases between them. Germline CDR1 and CDR2: SNHLY and FYNNEI. This CDR3 contains 13 residues. DNA for the CDR3: TGTGCCAGCAGTGAACTAGGAGTCACTGAAGCTTTCTTT. Amino acids: CASSELGVTEAFF. The full variable domain, rest sourced from reference TRBV2 and TRBJ1-1, is EPEVTQTPSHQVTQMGQEVILRCVPISNHLYFYWYRQILGQKVEFLVSFYNNEISEKSEIFDDQFSVERPDGSNFTLKIRSTKLEDSAMYFCASSELGVTEAFFGQGTRLTVV.

This clone was counted a few times. V gene TRBV25-1 combines with J gene TRBJ2-5; 8 bases line up with TRBD1. The CDR3 runs 16 residues. The ends lost 1 base at V and 4 bases at J; junction bases unmatched: 8. Germline V gives CDR1 MGHDK, CDR2 SYGVNS. The CDR3 sequence: CASSEFGQGFRETQYF. CDR3 DNA: TGTGCCAGCAGTGAATTCGGACAGGGATTCAGAGAGACCCAGTACTTC.

The chain recombines TRBV5-1 with TRBJ2-2; D may be TRBD1 or TRBD2 (7 bases each). V lost 3 bases, J lost 6 bases, and 15 bases lay in between. There are 15 residues in the CDR3. Germline V gene lookup returns CDR1 SGHRS and CDR2 YFSETQ. The CDR3, as DNA: TGCGCCAGCAGCTCAAGACAGGGAGGGGCCGGGGAGCTGTTTTTT. Its protein is CASSSRQGGAGELFF.

J is TRBJ1-1 and V is TRBV11-1; no clear D gene. Between the trimmed V and J ends, which lost 5 bases and 6 bases, there was a span of 7 bases. This CDR3 region has 11 residues. From germline, CDR1 is SGHAT and CDR2 FQDESV (reference sequence). The CDR3 sequence is CASSTPPEAFF. The CDR3 DNA reads TGTGCCAGCAGCACCCCCCCTGAAGCTTTCTTT.

The V and J genes are TRBV3-1 (or the pseudogene TRBV3-2) and TRBJ1-2; D gene uncertain. The CDR3 length is 12 residues. Trimming took off 1 base at V and 8 bases at J, with 8 bases between the two ends. CDR1 is LGHDT, CDR2 YNNKEL, per germline (reference sequence). CDR3 nucleotide sequence: TGTGCCAGCAGCCAAGGGCTTCGGGGCTACACCTTC. It translates to CASSQGLRGYTF.

This chain uses TRBV5-1 with TRBJ1-1, with a tentative D call TRBD1 (6 bases). V lost 4 bases to trimming and J lost 6 bases, with 19 bases between them. CDR3 length: 15 amino acids. Germline CDR1 SGHRS, CDR2 YFSETQ. The CDR3, as DNA: TGCGCCAGCAGCCCCAGACAGGTTTCGGGGGCTGAAGCTTTCTTT. As protein: CASSPRQVSGAEAFF.

This clone appeared once. V gene TRBV7-3 combines with J gene TRBJ2-2; D is ambiguous. This CDR3 comprises 14 residues. With 2 bases removed from V and 4 bases from J, the gap between germline ends came to 8 bases. From germline, CDR1 is SGHTA and CDR2 FQGTGA. CDR3 sequence reads: CASSLSEPTGELFF. The CDR3 DNA sequence: TGTGCCAGCAGCTTATCCGAGCCCACCGGGGAGCTGTTTTTT.

This clone was counted once. This sequence joins TRBV29-1 and TRBJ2-3; D not certain. Germline CDR1 and CDR2: SQVTM and ANQGSEA. CDR3 length: 13 residues. Trimming removed 3 bases from V and 5 bases from J, with 12 bases in between. The CDR3 reads CSVERPEVDTQYF. In DNA form, the CDR3 reads TGCAGCGTTGAGAGACCGGAAGTAGATACGCAGTATTTT.

The chain has TRBV9 and TRBJ2-3, with 14 bases identical to TRBD2. Looked up from germline, CDR1 is SGDLS and CDR2 is YYNGEE. Unmatched junction bases numbered 8, after V lost 2 bases and J lost 0 bases. The CDR3 sequence is 19 residues long. The CDR3 is CASSVMGLAGVRSTDTQYF. The CDR3 DNA reads TGTGCCAGCAGCGTTATGGGACTAGCGGGGGTACGGAGCACAGATACGCAGTATTTT.

V is TRBV7-2 and J is TRBJ1-5; D gene uncertain. The CDR3 runs 14 residues. V lost 5 bases, J lost 0 bases, and 8 bases lay in between. Germline assignment: CDR1 SGHTA and CDR2 FQGNSA. DNA of the CDR3: TGTGCCAGCAGCCTGCCAGGTAGCAATCAGCCCCAGCATTTT. This codes for CASSLPGSNQPQHF.

This clone is a singleton in its sample. The V gene is TRBV5-4, the J gene TRBJ2-1; D is uncertain. The CDR3 runs 14 residues. V gave up 6 bases and J gave up 4 bases, with 14 bases separating them. CDR1 is SGHNT, CDR2 YYREEE, per germline (reference sequence). The CDR3 nucleotides read TGTGCCAGCACCCAAACCTCCAGTTACAATGAGCAGTTCTTC. Protein: CASTQTSSYNEQFF.

The chain has TRBV7-9 and TRBJ2-7, with D perhaps given as TRBD1 or TRBD2 (5 bases each). Germline V CDR1 and CDR2: SEHNR, FQNEAQ (reference sequence). CDR3 size: 13 residues. V was clipped by 1 base and J by 6 bases, with 10 bases between them. In DNA, the CDR3 is TGTGCCAGCAGCTTAGGAGGGGTCTCCGAGCAGTACGTC. Protein sequence: CASSLGGVSEQYV.

The chain links TRBV12-3 or TRBV12-4 to TRBJ1-1; D unclear. The ends were cut back, 6 bases at V and 1 base at J, with 9 bases in the middle. The CDR3 spans 13 residues. The CDR3 coding sequence is TGTGCCAGCAGGCTTTCACGGAACACTGAAGCTTTCTTT. Translating gives CASRLSRNTEAFF.

A single count supports this clone. V usage is TRBV5-1 and J usage is TRBJ2-7; D unresolved. Germline V gives CDR1 SGHRS, CDR2 YFSETQ. The CDR3 has 14 amino acids. V was clipped by 4 bases and J by 0 bases, with 11 bases between them. The CDR3 sequence is CASSHGPSSYEQYF. CDR3 nucleotides: TGCGCCAGCAGCCACGGCCCTAGCTCCTACGAGCAGTACTTC.

This chain uses TRBV9 with TRBJ1-3, with D perhaps matching TRBD1 (5 bases). Trimming pared 4 bases from V and 4 bases from J, leaving 21 bases between. The germline gives CDR1 SGDLS, CDR2 YYNGEE. The CDR3 is 17 amino acids. The CDR3 sequence is CASSLRSPREGGNTIYF. In nucleotides, the CDR3 is TGTGCCAGCAGCCTACGATCTCCAAGAGAGGGGGGAAACACCATATATTTT.

The chain is built from TRBV6-4 and TRBJ2-1; 7 bases align to TRBD2. The CDR3 sequence is 16 residues long. Looked up from germline, CDR1 is MRHNA and CDR2 is SNTAGT. Germline trimming cut 5 bases from V and 0 bases from J; bases unmatched to any gene: 7. Here the CDR3 DNA reads TGTGCCAGCAGTAGGTCTAGCGGCGGCTCCTACAATGAGCAGTTCTTC. Amino acids: CASSRSSGGSYNEQFF.